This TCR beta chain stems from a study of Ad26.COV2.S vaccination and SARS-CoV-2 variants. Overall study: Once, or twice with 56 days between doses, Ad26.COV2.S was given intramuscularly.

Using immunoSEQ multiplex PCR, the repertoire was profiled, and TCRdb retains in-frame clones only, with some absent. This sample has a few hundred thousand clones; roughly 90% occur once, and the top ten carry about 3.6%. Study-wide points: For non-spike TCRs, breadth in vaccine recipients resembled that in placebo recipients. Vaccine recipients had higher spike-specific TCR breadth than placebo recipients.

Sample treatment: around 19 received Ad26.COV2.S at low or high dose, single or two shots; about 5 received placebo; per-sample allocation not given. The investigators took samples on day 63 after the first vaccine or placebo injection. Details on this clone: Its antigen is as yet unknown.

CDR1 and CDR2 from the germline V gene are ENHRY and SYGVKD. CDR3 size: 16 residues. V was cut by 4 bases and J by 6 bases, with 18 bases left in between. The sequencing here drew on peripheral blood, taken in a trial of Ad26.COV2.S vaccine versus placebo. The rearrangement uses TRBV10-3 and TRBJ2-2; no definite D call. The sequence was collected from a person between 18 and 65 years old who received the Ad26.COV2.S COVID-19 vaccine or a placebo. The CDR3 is CAISVLGRPVSGELFF. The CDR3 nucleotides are TGTGCCATCAGTGTTCTAGGGCGTCCTGTCTCCGGGGAGCTGTTTTTT.